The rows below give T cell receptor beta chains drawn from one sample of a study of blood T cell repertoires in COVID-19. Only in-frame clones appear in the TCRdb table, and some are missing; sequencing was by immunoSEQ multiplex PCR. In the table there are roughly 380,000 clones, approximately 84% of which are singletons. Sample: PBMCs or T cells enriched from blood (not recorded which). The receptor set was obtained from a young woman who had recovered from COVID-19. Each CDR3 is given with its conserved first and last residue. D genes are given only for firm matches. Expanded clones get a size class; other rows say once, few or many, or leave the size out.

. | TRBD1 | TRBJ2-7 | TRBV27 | CASSFGGQGAYEQYF | TGTGCCAGCAGTTTCGGAGGACAGGGGGCCTACGAGCAGTACTTC
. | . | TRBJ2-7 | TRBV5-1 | CASSWTQGSGEQYF | TGCGCCAGCAGCTGGACACAGGGATCTGGCGAGCAGTACTTC
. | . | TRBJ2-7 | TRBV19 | CASSPRGTYEQYF | TGTGCCAGTAGTCCTAGAGGCACCTACGAGCAGTACTTC
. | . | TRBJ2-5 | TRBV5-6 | CASSFGVRETQYF | TGTGCCAGCAGCTTCGGAGTTCGGGAGACCCAGTACTTC
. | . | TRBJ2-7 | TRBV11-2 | CASSLGQGSPYEQYF | TGTGCCAGCAGCTTGGGGCAGGGGTCCCCCTACGAGCAGTACTTC
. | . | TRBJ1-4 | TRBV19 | CASMEGDISEKLFF | TGTGCCAGTATGGAAGGGGACATTTCTGAAAAACTGTTTTTT
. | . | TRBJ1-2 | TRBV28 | CASSFPGGKSGYTF | TGTGCCAGCAGTTTTCCCGGGGGGAAGAGCGGCTACACCTTC
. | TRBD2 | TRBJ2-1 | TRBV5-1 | CASSLSLLAGVGNEQFF | TGCGCCAGCAGCTTGAGCCTCCTAGCGGGAGTCGGCAATGAGCAGTTCTTC
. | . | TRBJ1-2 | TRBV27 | CASSPTGSSGYTF | TGTGCCAGCAGTCCAACAGGGAGTTCTGGCTACACCTTC
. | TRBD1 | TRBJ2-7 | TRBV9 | CASSGQGLYEQYF | TGTGCCAGCAGCGGACAGGGGTTGTACGAGCAGTACTTC
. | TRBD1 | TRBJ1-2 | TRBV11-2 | CASSLAGTAYGYTF | TGTGCCAGCAGCTTAGCGGGGACAGCCTATGGCTACACCTTC
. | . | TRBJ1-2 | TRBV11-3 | CASSLTRPDGYTF | TGTGCCAGCAGCTTGACACGGCCAGATGGCTACACCTTC
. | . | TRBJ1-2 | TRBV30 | CAWSGGQGISYTF | TGTGCCTGGAGTGGGGGCCAGGGAATTAGCTACACCTTC
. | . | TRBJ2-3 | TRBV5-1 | CASSLVSGSTDTQYF | TGCGCCAGCAGCTTGGTTAGCGGAAGCACAGATACGCAGTATTTT
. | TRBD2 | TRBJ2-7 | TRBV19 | CASSLGLAYEQYF | TGTGCCAGTAGCCTAGGACTAGCGTACGAGCAGTACTTC
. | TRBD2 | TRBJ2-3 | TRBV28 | CASSPRTSGWTDTQYF | TGTGCCAGCAGTCCTCGGACTAGCGGGTGGACGGATACGCAGTATTTT
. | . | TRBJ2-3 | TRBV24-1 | CATMSRVNTDTQYF | TGTGCCACCATGTCCAGGGTTAACACAGATACGCAGTATTTT
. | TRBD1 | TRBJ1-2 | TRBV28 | CASSSPDRGPLSYTF | TGTGCCAGCAGTTCACCCGACAGGGGGCCATTGTCCTACACCTTC
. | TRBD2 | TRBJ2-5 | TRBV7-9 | CASSLEKREPSETQYF | TGTGCCAGCAGCTTAGAGAAGCGGGAACCGTCAGAGACCCAGTACTTC
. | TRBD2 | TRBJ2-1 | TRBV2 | CASSPIAGAGNEQFF | TGTGCCAGCAGTCCTATAGCGGGAGCGGGGAATGAGCAGTTCTTC
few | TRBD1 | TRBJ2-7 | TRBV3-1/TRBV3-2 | CASSQGYRGGEQYF | TGTGCCAGCAGCCAAGGTTACAGGGGCGGCGAGCAGTACTTC
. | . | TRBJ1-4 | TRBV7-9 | CASSYLNEKLFF | TGTGCCAGCAGCTATCTTAATGAAAAACTGTTTTTT
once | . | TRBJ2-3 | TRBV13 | CASSFGGAEGTDTQYF | TGTGCCAGCAGCTTTGGGGGGGCCGAAGGCACAGATACGCAGTATTTT
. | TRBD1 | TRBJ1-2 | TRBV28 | CATLATGVYGYTF | TGTGCCACCCTAGCTACAGGGGTCTATGGCTACACCTTC
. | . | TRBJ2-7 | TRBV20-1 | CSASPGQLIYEQYF | TGCAGTGCTAGTCCTGGACAGCTTATCTACGAGCAGTACTTC
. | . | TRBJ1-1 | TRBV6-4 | CASSQDMNTEAFF | TGTGCCAGCAGCCAGGACATGAACACTGAAGCTTTCTTT
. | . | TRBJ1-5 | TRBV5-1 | CASSWGENSNQPQHF | TGCGCCAGCAGCTGGGGAGAAAATAGCAATCAGCCCCAGCATTTT
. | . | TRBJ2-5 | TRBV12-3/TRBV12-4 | CASMTLGVETQYF | TGTGCCAGCATGACGCTCGGGGTGGAGACCCAGTACTTC
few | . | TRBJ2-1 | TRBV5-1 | CASSRTGIVVNEQFF | TGCGCCAGCAGCCGTACAGGGATCGTTGTCAATGAGCAGTTCTTC
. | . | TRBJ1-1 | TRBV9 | CASSASAAPAAMNTEAFF | TGTGCCAGCAGCGCCTCAGCGGCCCCAGCAGCCATGAACACTGAAGCTTTCTTT
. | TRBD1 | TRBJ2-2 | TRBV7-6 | CASSLETGPTGELFF | TGTGCCAGCAGCTTGGAGACAGGGCCCACCGGGGAGCTGTTTTTT
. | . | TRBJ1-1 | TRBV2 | CASNKGDTEAFF | TGTGCCAGCAATAAAGGGGACACTGAAGCTTTCTTT
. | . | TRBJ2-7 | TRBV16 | CASSQNSYEQYF | TGTGCCAGCAGTCAAAACAGCTACGAGCAGTACTTC
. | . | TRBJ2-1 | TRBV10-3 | CAIRGVGGENNEQFF | TGTGCCATCAGGGGAGTTGGGGGCGAGAACAATGAGCAGTTCTTC
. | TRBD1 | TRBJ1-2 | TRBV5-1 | CASSQDRSQTYGYTF | TGCGCCAGCAGCCAGGACAGGAGCCAAACTTATGGCTACACCTTC
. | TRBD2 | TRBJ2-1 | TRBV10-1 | CASSPGLAGGEQFF | TGCGCCAGCTCTCCCGGACTAGCGGGGGGTGAGCAGTTCTTC
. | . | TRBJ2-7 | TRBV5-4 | CASSPRTADEQYF | TGTGCCAGCAGCCCCAGGACAGCGGACGAGCAGTACTTC
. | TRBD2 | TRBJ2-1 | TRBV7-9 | CAVSGGRGNEQFF | TGTGCCGTCTCCGGAGGGAGGGGTAATGAGCAGTTCTTC
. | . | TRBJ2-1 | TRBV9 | CASSARGAGSYNEQFF | TGTGCCAGCAGCGCCCGGGGGGCTGGCTCCTACAATGAGCAGTTCTTC
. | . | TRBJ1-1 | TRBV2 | CASSGTGGQGTEAFF | TGTGCCAGCAGTGGTACGGGGGGTCAGGGCACTGAAGCTTTCTTT
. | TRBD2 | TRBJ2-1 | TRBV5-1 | CASSEGLPDNEQFF | TGCGCCAGCAGCGAGGGACTACCTGACAATGAGCAGTTCTTC
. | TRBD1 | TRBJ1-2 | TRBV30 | CAWSRQGVFGYTF | TGTGCCTGGAGTAGACAGGGGGTATTTGGCTACACCTTC
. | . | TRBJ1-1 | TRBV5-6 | CASSPGSSEAFF | TGTGCCAGCAGCCCAGGAAGTTCTGAAGCTTTCTTT
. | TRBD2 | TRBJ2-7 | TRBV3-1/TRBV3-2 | CASSPSGREPYEQYF | TGTGCCAGCAGCCCGAGCGGGAGGGAGCCCTACGAGCAGTACTTC
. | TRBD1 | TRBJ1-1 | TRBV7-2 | CASSLTGGEAFF | TGTGCCAGCAGCCTTACAGGGGGCGAAGCTTTCTTT
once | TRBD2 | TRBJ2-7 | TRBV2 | CASSTGGLAPEQYF | TGTGCCAGCAGCACCGGAGGACTAGCACCCGAGCAGTACTTC
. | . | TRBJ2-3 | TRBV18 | CASSPGVPSTDTQYF | TGTGCCAGCTCACCCGGGGTTCCGTCAACAGATACGCAGTATTTT
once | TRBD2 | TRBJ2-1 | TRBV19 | CASSIALSRRAGYNEQFF | TGTGCCAGTAGTATAGCCCTTTCTCGAAGAGCGGGGTACAATGAGCAGTTCTTC
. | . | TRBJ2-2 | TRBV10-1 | CASRPTRSGELFF | TGCGCCAGTAGGCCCACCCGGAGCGGGGAGCTGTTTTTT
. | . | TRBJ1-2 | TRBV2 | CASQDRKGGYTF | TGTGCCAGCCAAGACAGGAAGGGTGGCTACACCTTC
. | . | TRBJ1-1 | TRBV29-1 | CSVGVKMNTEAFF | TGCAGCGTTGGAGTAAAGATGAACACTGAAGCTTTCTTT
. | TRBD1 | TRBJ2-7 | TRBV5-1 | CASSLGTGTIGYEQYF | TGCGCCAGCAGCTTAGGGACAGGCACTATTGGGTACGAGCAGTACTTC
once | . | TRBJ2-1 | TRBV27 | CASSFPGEQFF | TGTGCCAGCAGTTTTCCCGGTGAGCAGTTCTTC
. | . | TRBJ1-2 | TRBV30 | CAWSPGLPNYGYTF | TGTGCCTGGAGTCCGGGACTTCCAAACTATGGCTACACCTTC
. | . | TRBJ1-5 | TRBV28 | CASSPPAGRRQPQHF | TGTGCCAGCAGTCCCCCAGCAGGGAGGCGCCAGCCCCAGCATTTT
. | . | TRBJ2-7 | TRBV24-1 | CATSGSTGEQYF | TGTGCCACCAGTGGTTCTACTGGCGAGCAGTACTTC
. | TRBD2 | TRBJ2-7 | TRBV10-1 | CASSESGLGGAYEQYF | TGCGCCAGCAGTGAGTCGGGATTGGGGGGGGCCTACGAGCAGTACTTC